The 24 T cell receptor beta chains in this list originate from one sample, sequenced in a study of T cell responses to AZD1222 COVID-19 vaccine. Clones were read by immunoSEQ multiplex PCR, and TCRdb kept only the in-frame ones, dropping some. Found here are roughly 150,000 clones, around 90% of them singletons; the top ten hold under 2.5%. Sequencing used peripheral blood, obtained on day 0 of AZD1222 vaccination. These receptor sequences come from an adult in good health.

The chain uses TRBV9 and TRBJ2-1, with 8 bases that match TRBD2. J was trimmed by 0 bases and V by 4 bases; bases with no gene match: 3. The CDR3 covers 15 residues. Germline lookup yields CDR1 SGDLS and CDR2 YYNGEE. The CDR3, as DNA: TGTGCCAGCAGCCAAGCGGGGGTCTCCTACAATGAGCAGTTCTTC. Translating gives CASSQAGVSYNEQFF.

CDR3 residues: CASSVETSGDLTGELFF. The CDR3 region has the DNA TGTGCCAGCAGCGTAGAAACTAGCGGGGATCTCACCGGGGAGCTGTTTTTT. This chain joins TRBV9 and TRBJ2-2; 10 bases map to TRBD2. Germline V CDR1 and CDR2: SGDLS, YYNGEE. This CDR3 contains 17 residues. Trimming cost V 0 bases and J 4 bases; bases outside gene matches: 6. Using reference TRBV9 and TRBJ2-2 for the parts outside the CDR3, the full variable domain is DSGVTQTPKHLITATGQRVTLRCSPRSGDLSVYWYQQSLDQGLQFLIQYYNGEERAKGNILERFSAQQFPDLHSELNLSSLELGDSALYFCASSVETSGDLTGELFFGEGSRLTVL.

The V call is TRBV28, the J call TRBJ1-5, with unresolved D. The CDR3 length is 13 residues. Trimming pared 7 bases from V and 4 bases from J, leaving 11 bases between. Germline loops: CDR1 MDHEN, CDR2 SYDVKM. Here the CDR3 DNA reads TGTGCCAGCACGGTCAGTTGGAATCAGCCCCAGCATTTT. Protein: CASTVSWNQPQHF.

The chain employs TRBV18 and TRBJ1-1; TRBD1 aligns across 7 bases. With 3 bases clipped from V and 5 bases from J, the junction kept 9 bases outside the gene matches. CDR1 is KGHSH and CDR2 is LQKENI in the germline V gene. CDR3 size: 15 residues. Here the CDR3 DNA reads TGTGCCAGCTCACCCGTCACAGGGGCCGGTACTGAAGCTTTCTTT. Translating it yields CASSPVTGAGTEAFF.

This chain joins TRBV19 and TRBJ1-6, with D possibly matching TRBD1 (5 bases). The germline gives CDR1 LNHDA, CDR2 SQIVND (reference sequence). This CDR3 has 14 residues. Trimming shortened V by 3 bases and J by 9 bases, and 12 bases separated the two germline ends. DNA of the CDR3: TGTGCCAGTAGTATGTCTACACAGGTTTCACCCCTCCACTTT. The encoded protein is CASSMSTQVSPLHF.

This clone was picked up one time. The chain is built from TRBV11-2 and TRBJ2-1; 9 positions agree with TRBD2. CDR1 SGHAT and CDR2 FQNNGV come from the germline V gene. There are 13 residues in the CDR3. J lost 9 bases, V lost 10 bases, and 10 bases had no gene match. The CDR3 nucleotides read TGTGCCACCGGGGCTAGCGGGAAATTTGAGCAGTTCTTC. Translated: CATGASGKFEQFF.

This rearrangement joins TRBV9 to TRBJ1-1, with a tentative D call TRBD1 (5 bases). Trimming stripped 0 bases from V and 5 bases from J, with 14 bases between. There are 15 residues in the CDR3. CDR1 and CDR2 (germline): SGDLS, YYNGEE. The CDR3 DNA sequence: TGTGCCAGCAGCGTAGATGGGGGTAGTGGAACTGAAGCTTTCTTT. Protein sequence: CASSVDGGSGTEAFF. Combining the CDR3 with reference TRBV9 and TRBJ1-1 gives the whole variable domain DSGVTQTPKHLITATGQRVTLRCSPRSGDLSVYWYQQSLDQGLQFLIQYYNGEERAKGNILERFSAQQFPDLHSELNLSSLELGDSALYFCASSVDGGSGTEAFFGQGTRLTVV.

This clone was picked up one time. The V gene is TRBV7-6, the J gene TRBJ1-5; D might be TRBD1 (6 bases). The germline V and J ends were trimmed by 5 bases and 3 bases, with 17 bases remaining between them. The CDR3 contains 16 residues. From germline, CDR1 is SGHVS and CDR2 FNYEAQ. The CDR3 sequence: CASSPEGEGHNQPQHF. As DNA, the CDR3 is TGTGCCAGCAGCCCCGAGGGGGAGGGACACAATCAGCCCCAGCATTTT.

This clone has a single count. The CDR3 DNA reads as TGTGCCAGCAGTTACGGGGGGTATGGCTACACCTTC. Translating gives CASSYGGYGYTF. The chain is built from TRBV6-2 or TRBV6-3 and TRBJ1-2; D may be TRBD1 (5 bases). Germline values: CDR1 MNHEY, CDR2 SVGEGT. CDR3 size: 12 residues. Trimming pared 2 bases from V and 5 bases from J, leaving 6 bases between.

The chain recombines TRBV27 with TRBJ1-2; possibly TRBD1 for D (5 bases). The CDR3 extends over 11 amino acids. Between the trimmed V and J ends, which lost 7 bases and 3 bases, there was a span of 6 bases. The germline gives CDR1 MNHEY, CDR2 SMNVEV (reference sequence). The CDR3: CASIGDYGYTF. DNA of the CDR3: TGTGCCAGCATAGGGGACTATGGCTACACCTTC.

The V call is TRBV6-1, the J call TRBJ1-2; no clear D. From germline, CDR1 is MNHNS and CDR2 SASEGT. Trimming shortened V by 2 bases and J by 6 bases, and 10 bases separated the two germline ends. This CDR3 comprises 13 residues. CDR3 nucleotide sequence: TGTGCCAGCAGTGAAAGCGAGGCAAATGGCTACACCTTC. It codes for CASSESEANGYTF.

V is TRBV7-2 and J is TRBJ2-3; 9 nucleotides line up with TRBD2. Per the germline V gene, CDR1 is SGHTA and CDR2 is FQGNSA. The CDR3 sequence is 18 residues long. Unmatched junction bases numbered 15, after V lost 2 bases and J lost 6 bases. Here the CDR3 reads CASSLKPAGGPKTDTQYF. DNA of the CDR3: TGTGCCAGCAGCTTAAAACCAGCGGGGGGCCCTAAGACGGATACGCAGTATTTT.

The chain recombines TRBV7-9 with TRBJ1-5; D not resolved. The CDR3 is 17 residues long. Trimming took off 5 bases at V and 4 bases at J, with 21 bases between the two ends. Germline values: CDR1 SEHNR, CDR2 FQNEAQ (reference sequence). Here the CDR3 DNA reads TGTGCCAGCAGCCCCGATTGGGCCGTCGGAGGGAATCAGCCCCAGCATTTT. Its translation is CASSPDWAVGGNQPQHF.

CDR3: CASSITGKNTEAFF. The CDR3 DNA reads TGTGCCAGTAGTATAACAGGGAAGAACACTGAAGCTTTCTTT. The V call is TRBV19, the J call TRBJ1-1; perhaps TRBD1 as D (6 bases). V lost 2 bases, J lost 1 base, and 8 bases lay in between. This CDR3 region has 14 residues. Germline-derived CDR1 and CDR2 are LNHDA and SQIVND (reference sequence).

CDR3 sequence (DNA): TGTGCCAGCGTGGCTGTGAACACTGAAGCTTTCTTT. This gives the protein CASVAVNTEAFF. V gene TRBV2 combines with J gene TRBJ1-1; D is undetermined. This CDR3 is built from 12 residues. Trimming stripped 8 bases from V and 0 bases from J, with 7 bases between. In germline, CDR1 is SNHLY, CDR2 FYNNEI.

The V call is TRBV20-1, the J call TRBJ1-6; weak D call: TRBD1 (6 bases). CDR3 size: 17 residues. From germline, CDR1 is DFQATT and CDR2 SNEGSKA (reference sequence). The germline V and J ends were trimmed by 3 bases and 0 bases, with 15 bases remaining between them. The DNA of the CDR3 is TGCAGTGCTAGTGTTGGACAGCCAGGCTCCTATAATTCACCCCTCCACTTT. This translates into CSASVGQPGSYNSPLHF.

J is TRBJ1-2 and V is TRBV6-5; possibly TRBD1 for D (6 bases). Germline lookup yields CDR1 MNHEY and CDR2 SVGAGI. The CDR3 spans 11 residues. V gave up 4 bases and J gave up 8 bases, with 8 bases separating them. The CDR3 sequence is CASSSQGGYTF. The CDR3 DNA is TGTGCCAGCAGTTCCCAGGGGGGCTACACCTTC.

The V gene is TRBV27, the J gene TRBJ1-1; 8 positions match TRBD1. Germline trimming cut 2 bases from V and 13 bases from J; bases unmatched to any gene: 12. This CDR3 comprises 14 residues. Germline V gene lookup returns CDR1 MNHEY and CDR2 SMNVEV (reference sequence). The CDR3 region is CASSLAPGQDVGFF. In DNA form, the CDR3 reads TGTGCCAGCAGTTTAGCACCGGGACAGGACGTAGGTTTCTTT.

CDR3 residues: CASSGTGTGLGSPLHF. CDR3 in DNA: TGCGCCAGCAGCGGGACAGGAACGGGCCTGGGTTCACCCCTCCACTTT. The gene calls are TRBV5-1 and TRBJ1-6; 8 bases line up with TRBD1. The CDR3 totals 16 residues. CDR1 SGHRS and CDR2 YFSETQ come from the germline V gene. V was clipped by 4 bases and J by 9 bases; unmatched bases: 12. Supplemented by reference TRBV5-1 and TRBJ1-6, the full variable domain reads KAGVTQTPRYLIKTRGQQVTLSCSPISGHRSVSWYQQTPGQGLQFLFEYFSETQRNKGNFPGRFSGRQFSNSRSEMNVSTLELGDSALYLCASSGTGTGLGSPLHFGNGTRLTVT.

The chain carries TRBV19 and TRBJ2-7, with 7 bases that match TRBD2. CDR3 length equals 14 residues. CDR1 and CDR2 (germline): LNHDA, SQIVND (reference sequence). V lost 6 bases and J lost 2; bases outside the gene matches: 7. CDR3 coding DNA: TGTGCCAGTAGCGGAAGCGGGATCGCCTACGAGCAGTACTTC. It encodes CASSGSGIAYEQYF. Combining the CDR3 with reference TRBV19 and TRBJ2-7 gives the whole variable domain DGGITQSPKYLFRKEGQNVTLSCEQNLNHDAMYWYRQDPGQGLRLIYYSQIVNDFQKGDIAEGYSVSREKKESFPLTVTSAQKNPTAFYLCASSGSGIAYEQYFGPGTRLTVT.

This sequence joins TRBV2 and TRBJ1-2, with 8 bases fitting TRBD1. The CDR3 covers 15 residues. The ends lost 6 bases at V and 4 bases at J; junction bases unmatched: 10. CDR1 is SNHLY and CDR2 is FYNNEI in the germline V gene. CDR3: CASRAQDRATYGYTF. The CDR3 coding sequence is TGTGCCAGCAGGGCACAGGACAGGGCGACCTATGGCTACACCTTC.

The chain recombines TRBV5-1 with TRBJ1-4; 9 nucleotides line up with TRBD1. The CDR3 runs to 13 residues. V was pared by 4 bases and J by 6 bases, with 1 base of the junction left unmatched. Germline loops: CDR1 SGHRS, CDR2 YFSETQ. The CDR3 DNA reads TGCGCCAGCAGCAGGACAGGGGATGAAAAACTGTTTTTT. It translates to CASSRTGDEKLFF.

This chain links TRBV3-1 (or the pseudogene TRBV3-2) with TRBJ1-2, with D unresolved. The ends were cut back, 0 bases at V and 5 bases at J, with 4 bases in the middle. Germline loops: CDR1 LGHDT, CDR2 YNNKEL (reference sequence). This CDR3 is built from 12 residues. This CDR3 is CASSQERYGYTF. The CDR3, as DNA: TGTGCCAGCAGCCAAGAGAGGTATGGCTACACCTTC.

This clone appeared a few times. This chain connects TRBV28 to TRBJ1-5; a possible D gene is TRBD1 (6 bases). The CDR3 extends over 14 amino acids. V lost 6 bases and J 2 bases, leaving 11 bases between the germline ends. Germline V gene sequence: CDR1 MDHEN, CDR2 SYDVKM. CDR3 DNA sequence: TGTGCCAGCAGGACGGGGGCCGGCAATCAGCCCCAGCATTTT. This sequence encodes CASRTGAGNQPQHF.